The 20 T cell receptor beta chains reported below all come from one sample, sequenced in a study of blood T cell repertoires in COVID-19. Profiling relied on immunoSEQ multiplex PCR, and the TCRdb table lists in-frame clones only, not all of them. The sample includes 150,000 to 170,000 clones, approximately 80% seen only once; the top ten take approximately 32%. Source material: peripheral blood. These TCRs come from a woman in her sixties with acute or convalescent COVID-19.

This clone showed up just once. The gene calls are TRBV6-5 and TRBJ1-2, with TRBD1 as a possible D gene (5 bases). The germline V gene has CDR1 MNHEY and CDR2 SVGAGI. This CDR3 spans 14 amino acids. V shed 7 bases and J shed 0 bases, with 12 bases lying between them. DNA of the CDR3: TGTGCCAGCAATCAGGGACTTCCTAACTATGGCTACACCTTC. Translating gives CASNQGLPNYGYTF.

CDR3 sequence: CASRGGTVDMNTEAFF. The CDR3 DNA reads TGTGCCAGCAGGGGGGGGACCGTTGATATGAACACTGAAGCTTTCTTT. The chain joins TRBV27 to TRBJ1-1, with D tentatively TRBD1 (5 bases). The CDR3 sequence is 16 residues long. CDR1 and CDR2 (germline): MNHEY, SMNVEV (reference sequence). V gave up 6 bases and J gave up 0 bases, with 17 bases separating them.

The CDR3 sequence: CASSLFEVAYLNTEAFF. CDR3 in DNA: TGTGCCAGCAGCTTATTTGAGGTGGCTTATCTGAACACTGAAGCTTTCTTT. This chain joins TRBV5-6 and TRBJ1-1; D gene ambiguous. This CDR3 has 17 amino acids. Germline V gene lookup returns CDR1 SGHDT and CDR2 YYEEEE. The V end was cut by 2 bases, the J end by 0 bases, with 17 bases between.

The chain uses TRBV28 and TRBJ1-5; no firm D call. The CDR3 contains 16 residues. The germline V gene has CDR1 MDHEN and CDR2 SYDVKM. Trimming cost V 3 bases and J 3 bases, with 15 bases left between them. This CDR3 reads CASSLEHTSPNQPQHF. In nucleotides, the CDR3 is TGTGCCAGCAGTTTGGAACATACTAGTCCCAATCAGCCCCAGCATTTT.

The rearrangement uses TRBV7-9 and TRBJ2-3, with TRBD2 matching 9 bases. The CDR3 covers 16 residues. Germline V gene data show CDR1 as SEHNR and CDR2 as FQNEAQ (reference sequence). V dropped 4 bases and J dropped 5; count of bases not matched to a gene: 10. Here the CDR3 reads CASSSNLGLAGDTQYF. The CDR3 DNA sequence: TGTGCCAGCAGCTCAAACTTGGGACTAGCTGGAGATACGCAGTATTTT.

This clone was recorded a few times. The chain is built from TRBV7-6 and TRBJ1-2, with 7 bases matching TRBD1. With 5 bases clipped from V and 4 bases from J, the junction kept 10 bases outside the gene matches. The CDR3 loop spans 15 amino acids. Germline V gene sequence: CDR1 SGHVS, CDR2 FNYEAQ. CDR3 nucleotides: TGTGCCAGCAGCCCCCAAGGGGGCAGAGGCTATGGCTACACCTTC. It encodes CASSPQGGRGYGYTF.

The count of this clone is one. The rearrangement joins TRBV5-6 to TRBJ1-5; TRBD1 is a possible D gene (6 bases). The V end lost 0 bases, the J end lost 5 bases, and 9 bases lay between the germline ends. The germline CDR1 and CDR2 sequences are SGHDT and YYEEEE. The CDR3 totals 14 residues. This chain's CDR3 is CASSLGTAHQPQHF. CDR3 DNA sequence: TGTGCCAGCAGCTTGGGGACAGCCCATCAGCCCCAGCATTTT.

The chain uses TRBV11-2 and TRBJ1-1; a possible D gene is TRBD1 (6 bases). Per the germline V gene, CDR1 is SGHAT and CDR2 is FQNNGV. The V end was cut by 0 bases, the J end by 5 bases, with 16 bases between. This CDR3 has 16 amino acids. CDR3 residues: CASSLEGGRGYTEAFF. The CDR3 DNA reads as TGTGCCAGCAGCTTAGAGGGCGGGAGGGGGTATACTGAAGCTTTCTTT. Full variable domain (remainder filled in from reference TRBV11-2 and TRBJ1-1): EAGVAQSPRYKIIEKRQSVAFWCNPISGHATLYWYQQILGQGPKLLIQFQNNGVVDDSQLPKDRFSAERLKGVDSTLKIQPAKLEDSAVYLCASSLEGGRGYTEAFFGQGTRLTVV.

The chain is built from TRBV5-4 and TRBJ2-1, with 14 bases fitting TRBD2. The trim removed 4 bases at V and 8 bases at J, leaving 8 bases unmatched. This CDR3 contains 16 residues. Germline CDR1 is SGHNT and CDR2 is YYREEE (reference sequence). The CDR3 reads CASSVGLAGGGDEQFF. CDR3 coding DNA: TGTGCCAGCAGCGTCGGACTAGCGGGGGGAGGCGATGAGCAGTTCTTC.

This clone came up many times. The chain has TRBV7-9 and TRBJ1-4; TRBD1 agrees at 8 bases. The CDR3 covers 15 residues. V trimming: 5 bases; J trimming: 6 bases; junction bases outside the gene matches: 8. Germline lookup yields CDR1 SEHNR and CDR2 FQNEAQ (reference sequence). CDR3 bases: TGTGCCAGCAGCCGACTACAGGGGGGAGATGAAAAACTGTTTTTT. Protein: CASSRLQGGDEKLFF.

This chain connects TRBV3-1 (or the pseudogene TRBV3-2) to TRBJ2-3, with 9 bases lining up with TRBD2. The length of the CDR3 is 17 residues. With V trimmed by 4 bases and J by 2 bases, 10 bases remained unmatched. Germline V lookup: CDR1 LGHDT, CDR2 YNNKEL (reference sequence). The CDR3 protein is CASSPRGQRGATDTQYF. CDR3 bases: TGTGCCAGCAGCCCTCGGGGCCAGCGGGGGGCCACAGATACGCAGTATTTT.

For the CDR3, the DNA is TGTGCCAGCAGCAAAGTGGGTTCAGGGGGAAGGAATCAGCCCCAGCATTTT. Protein product: CASSKVGSGGRNQPQHF. The chain carries TRBV21-1 and TRBJ1-5; TRBD1, the D gene given by the table, was not confirmed from the DNA. TRBV21-1 counts as a pseudogene. The CDR3 is made up of 17 amino acids.

The chain joins TRBV3-1 (or the pseudogene TRBV3-2) to TRBJ1-2, with unresolved D. Germline V lookup: CDR1 LGHDT, CDR2 YNNKEL (reference sequence). Trimming cost V 0 bases and J 4 bases, with 15 bases left between them. This CDR3 region has 16 residues. The CDR3 nucleotides are TGTGCCAGCAGCCAAGATTCCCAGACAAGAACCTATGGCTACACCTTC. This gives the protein CASSQDSQTRTYGYTF.

Ten or more counts support this clone. The gene calls are TRBV21-1 and TRBJ1-5; TRBD1, the table's D call, was not compared with the DNA. TRBV21-1 is labeled a pseudogene. The CDR3 consists of 18 residues. The CDR3 region is CATDVPRQGDGSNQPQHF. CDR3 DNA sequence: TGTGCCACCGACGTCCCGAGACAGGGGGATGGTAGCAATCAGCCCCAGCATTTT.

The chain uses TRBV20-1 and TRBJ2-1, with no clear D. The CDR3 contains 11 residues. Germline CDR1 and CDR2: DFQATT and SNEGSKA (reference sequence). V dropped 8 bases and J dropped 0 bases, with 5 bases sitting between them. For the CDR3, the DNA is TGCAGTCATAGCTCCTACAATGAGCAGTTCTTC. Translating gives CSHSSYNEQFF.

This rearrangement joins TRBV2 to TRBJ1-2, with TRBD1 matching over 8 bases. Losses at the gene ends were 5 bases for V and 1 base for J; bases not matched to a gene: 18. Germline V lookup: CDR1 SNHLY, CDR2 FYNNEI. This CDR3 is 19 amino acids long. The CDR3 is CASSPSRRDDRGVNYGYTF. The CDR3 nucleotides read TGTGCCAGCAGTCCCTCACGAAGGGATGACAGGGGAGTTAACTATGGCTACACCTTC.

The V and J genes are TRBV24-1 and TRBJ2-2; D possibly corresponds to TRBD1 (5 bases). CDR3 length: 14 residues. Trimming removed 4 bases at V and 1 base at J, with 6 bases between. In germline, CDR1 is KGHDR, CDR2 SFDVKD. For the CDR3, the DNA is TGTGCCACCAGTGAAGGGGAGAACACCGGGGAGCTGTTTTTT. Translated: CATSEGENTGELFF.

The sample holds a few counts of this clone. The chain links TRBV9 to TRBJ1-3; TRBD1 is a possible D gene (6 bases). The V gene lost 4 bases and the J gene lost 0 bases, with 8 bases spanning the gap. Per the germline V gene, CDR1 is SGDLS and CDR2 is YYNGEE. The CDR3 consists of 14 residues. CDR3 in amino acids: CASSTGISGNTIYF. CDR3 nucleotide sequence: TGTGCCAGCAGCACAGGGATCTCTGGAAACACCATATATTTT.

The CDR3 DNA follows: TGTGCCAGCAGCCCACAGGTTATCTCTGGAAACACCATATATTTT. It specifies CASSPQVISGNTIYF. The rearrangement uses TRBV3-1 (or the pseudogene TRBV3-2) and TRBJ1-3; weak D call: TRBD1 (5 bases). The CDR3 runs to 15 residues. V lost 4 bases to trimming and J lost 0 bases, with 10 bases between them. The germline gives CDR1 LGHDT, CDR2 YNNKEL (reference sequence).

This chain joins TRBV6-5 and TRBJ2-1; D possibly corresponds to TRBD2 (6 bases). Per the germline V gene, CDR1 is MNHEY and CDR2 is SVGAGI. Trimming removed 2 bases from V and 5 bases from J, with 13 bases in between. The CDR3 sequence is 15 residues long. The DNA of the CDR3 is TGTGCCAGCAGTTACGACAACCGGGGGAACAATGAGCAGTTCTTC. It is translated as CASSYDNRGNNEQFF.